One sample yielded the 29 T cell receptor beta chains listed below, sequenced in a study of T cell clonality in common variable immunodeficiency. Assay: immunoSEQ multiplex PCR; the TCRdb copy retains only in-frame clones and omits some. The sample shows under 45,000 clones, none of them appearing just once. Sequencing was performed on peripheral blood mononuclear cells. All receptors derive from a person aged 18-69 years in good health.

In its sample, this clone was seen many times. Sequencing ends 3 residues short of the CDR3 end; the germline J gene provides the rest. V gene TRBV7-8 combines with J gene TRBJ1-1; D is possibly TRBD1 (5 bases). The length of the CDR3 is 13 residues. Germline values: CDR1 SGHVS, CDR2 FQNEAQ. The DNA read from the CDR3 is TGTGCCAGCAGGCAGGGTATTTCAGCAGAA. Its translation: CASRQGISAE. The full CDR3 is CASRQGISAEAFF.

This clone was seen many times. The read comes to an end 3 residues before the CDR3 does, leaving the germline J gene to fill in the end. This chain joins TRBV20-1 and TRBJ2-3; 11 nucleotides line up with TRBD2. From germline, CDR1 is DFQATT and CDR2 SNEGSKA (reference sequence). The CDR3 extends over 15 amino acids. The V segment lost 6 bases and the J segment 2 bases; nucleotides outside the gene matches: 7. The sequenced CDR3 bases are TGCAGTGCCCTGACTAGCGGGATATACACAGATACG. Its protein is CSALTSGIYTDT. The entire CDR3 reads CSALTSGIYTDTQYF.

This clone was counted ten times or more. The CDR3 end is not reached by the read, which stops 3 residues before it; the germline J gene fills it in. The chain employs TRBV7-8 and TRBJ2-1; 7 bases are a match to TRBD1. The V gene's germline CDR1 is SGHVS and CDR2 FQNEAQ. V dropped 4 bases and J dropped 5; count of bases not matched to a gene: 8. The CDR3 loop spans 15 amino acids. This chain's CDR3 is CASSSRQGMNNEQFF. CDR3 bases read: TGTGCCAGCAGCTCGAGACAGGGAATGAACAATGAG.

This clone was detected ten times or more. The read stops 3 residues short of the end of the CDR3; the missing end is completed from the germline J gene. The chain uses TRBV19 and TRBJ2-7, with a tentative D call TRBD2 (5 bases). The CDR3 is 13 residues long. V lost 6 bases and J 2 bases, leaving 11 bases between the germline ends. CDR1 is LNHDA, CDR2 SQIVND, per germline (reference sequence). The CDR3 loop reads CASSAGPTYEQYF. CDR3 DNA, as far as it was read: TGTGCCAGTAGCGCGGGTCCTACCTACGAG.

This clone was seen ten or more times. The read ends 3 residues before the CDR3 terminus; that terminus is restored from the germline J gene. V usage is TRBV29-1 and J usage is TRBJ2-5; the D gene is possibly TRBD1 (5 bases). The germline CDR1 and CDR2 sequences are SQVTM and ANQGSEA. Trimming took 2 bases from V and 3 from J, leaving 16 bases between them. This CDR3 spans 15 amino acids. CDR3 bases read: TGCAGCGTTGAATCAGGTGTGGGGCCAAAAGAGACC. Translating gives CSVESGVGPKET. The whole CDR3 is CSVESGVGPKETQYF.

Worth noting for this clone: A far larger clone is off by one base, so a read error is likely. Coverage ceases 3 residues before the CDR3 finishes, and the germline J gene fills in the end. Other DNA sequences in the same sample also yield this CDR3. The gene calls are TRBV18 and TRBJ2-3, with D possibly being TRBD2 (7 bases). CDR1 KGHSH and CDR2 LQKENI come from the germline V gene. V lost 6 bases, J lost 2 bases, and 15 bases lay in between. The CDR3 length is 15 residues. This chain's CDR3 is CASSQQGGDTDTQYF. CDR3 DNA (partial): TGTGCCAGCTCCCAACAGGGAGGGGACACAGATACG.

This clone was detected many times. The read stops 3 residues short of the end of the CDR3; the missing end is completed from the germline J gene. The chain employs TRBV23-1 and TRBJ2-7; tentatively, D is TRBD2 (6 bases). TRBV23-1 counts as an open reading frame of uncertain function. The CDR3 covers 15 residues. The V and J ends lost 3 bases and 6 bases respectively, with 18 bases between them. This chain's CDR3 is CASSQAGTPRGEQYF. The CDR3 DNA, read in part, is TGCGCCAGCAGTCAGGCCGGGACTCCGCGGGGCGAG.

This clone was observed at least ten times. The read comes to an end 3 residues before the CDR3 does, leaving the germline J gene to fill in the end. V usage is TRBV18 and J usage is TRBJ2-2; D uncertain. The CDR3 covers 15 residues. Trimming removed 0 bases from V and 1 base from J, with 6 bases in between. Looked up from germline, CDR1 is KGHSH and CDR2 is LQKENI. The CDR3 reads CASSPPGRNTGELFF. The CDR3 DNA, read in part, is TGTGCCAGCTCACCACCAGGCAGGAACACCGGGGAG. Full variable domain (remainder filled in from reference TRBV18 and TRBJ2-2): NAGVMQNPRHLVRRRGQEARLRCSPMKGHSHVYWYRQLPEEGLKFMVYLQKENIIDESGMPKERFSAEFPKEGPSILRIQQVVRGDSAAYFCASSPPGRNTGELFFGEGSRLTVL.

The table lists this clone with many counts. Coverage ceases 3 residues before the CDR3 finishes, and the germline J gene fills in the end. J is TRBJ2-2 and V is TRBV5-6, with 7 nucleotides matching TRBD2. V lost 1 base to trimming and J lost 1 base; unmatched junction nucleotides: 1. The CDR3 loop spans 15 amino acids. Germline CDR1 reads SGHDT; CDR2 reads YYEEEE. CDR3 in amino acids: CASSLSGGNTGELFF. The DNA read from the CDR3 is TGTGCCAGCAGCTTGTCGGGGGGGAACACCGGGGAG.

This clone appeared many times. This sequence may be a read error, since a much larger clone differs from it by one base. Read coverage stops 3 residues before the CDR3 terminus; the germline J gene supplies the remainder. The chain couples TRBV6-2 or TRBV6-3 to TRBJ2-3; D unresolved. This CDR3 has 16 amino acids. CDR1 and CDR2 from the germline V gene are MNHEY and SVGEGT. Trimming pared 2 bases from V and 2 bases from J, leaving 14 bases between. The chain's CDR3 is CASSYGQLIPTDTQYF. The covered CDR3 bases are TGTGCCAGCAGTTACGGGCAGCTGATACCCACAGATACG.

This clone appeared many times. The read halts 3 residues ahead of the CDR3 end, with the missing end drawn from the germline J gene. The rearrangement uses TRBV29-1 and TRBJ1-3, with D perhaps matching TRBD1 (5 bases). Germline loops: CDR1 SQVTM, CDR2 ANQGSEA. The CDR3 has 14 amino acids. Trimming stripped 6 bases from V and 5 bases from J, with 17 bases between. CDR3 DNA, as far as it was read: TGCAGCGTCCTCCTATCGAGGGGAAGAAACACC. It is translated as CSVLLSRGRNT. The full-length CDR3 reads as CSVLLSRGRNTIYF.

This clone was seen ten or more times. The observed sequence ends 3 residues before the CDR3 terminus, with the missing tail filled in from the germline J gene. J is TRBJ2-1 and V is TRBV5-4; D call uncertain. CDR1 is SGHNT and CDR2 is YYREEE in the germline V gene (reference sequence). V was shortened by 5 bases and J by 5 bases, with 5 bases between the two germline ends. There are 11 residues in the CDR3. The covered CDR3 bases are TGTGCCAGCAGAGAGGACAATGAG. As protein: CASREDNE. The CDR3, in full, reads CASREDNEQFF.

At least ten counts were recorded for this clone. The read comes to an end 3 residues before the CDR3 does, leaving the germline J gene to fill in the end. This sequence joins TRBV20-1 and TRBJ1-2; no clear D gene. Germline-derived CDR1 and CDR2 are DFQATT and SNEGSKA (reference sequence). The CDR3 is 11 residues long. V dropped 6 bases and J dropped 7 bases, with 12 bases sitting between them. The part of the CDR3 DNA that was read is TGCAGTGCCACTAACTCTACTGGC. Residues: CSATNSTG. The whole CDR3 region reads CSATNSTGYTF.

This clone was counted many times. The read comes to an end 3 residues before the CDR3 does, leaving the germline J gene to fill in the end. The gene calls are TRBV5-1 and TRBJ1-1; the D is unclear. With 0 bases removed from V and 1 base from J, the gap between germline ends came to 4 bases. CDR1 is SGHRS and CDR2 is YFSETQ in the germline V gene. The CDR3 runs to 13 residues. CDR3 DNA, as far as it was read: TGCGCCAGCAGCTTGGCCAGGAACACTGAA. This gives the protein CASSLARNTE. The whole CDR3 sequence reads CASSLARNTEAFF.

Within the sample, this clone is medium-sized. Read data end 3 residues before the CDR3 end; the end is taken from the germline J gene. The chain links TRBV7-8 to TRBJ2-3, with a tentative D call TRBD2 (6 bases). Germline CDR1 is SGHVS and CDR2 is FQNEAQ. This CDR3 has 16 residues. The ends were cut back, 0 bases at V and 1 base at J, with 11 bases in the middle. The sequenced part of the CDR3 DNA is TGTGCCAGCAGCTTAGCGGCGGGAAGCGGCACAGATACG. This sequence encodes CASSLAAGSGTDT. The full CDR3 protein reads CASSLAAGSGTDTQYF.

This clone was picked up many times. Read sequence stops 3 residues before the CDR3 end, and the germline J gene provides the missing end. The chain is built from TRBV10-1 and TRBJ2-6; D may be TRBD1 (5 bases). Deletions cut 4 bases from V and 4 bases from J, with 17 bases between. This CDR3 contains 17 residues. The germline gives CDR1 WNHNN, CDR2 SYGVQD (reference sequence). CDR3 residues: CASSAPGRAYGANVLTF. The covered CDR3 bases are TGCGCCAGCAGTGCGCCGGGCAGGGCGTACGGGGCCAACGTC.

In its sample, this clone was seen many times. CDR3 bases read: TGCAGCGTTGGGGGCCAGGGGGAAAAG. The encoded protein is CSVGGQGEK. The full CDR3 reads CSVGGQGEKLFF. This chain joins TRBV29-1 and TRBJ2-2; 7 positions agree with TRBD1. The DNA ends 3 residues before the CDR3 does, and the rest of the CDR3 is filled in from the germline J gene. Germline assignment: CDR1 SQVTM and CDR2 ANQGSEA. The CDR3 loop spans 12 amino acids.

Many counts were recorded for this clone. The missing CDR3 end, 3 residues past where the read stops, is filled in from the germline J gene. The rearrangement joins TRBV2 to TRBJ2-2, with 7 bases fitting TRBD1. CDR1 SNHLY and CDR2 FYNNEI come from the germline V gene. The CDR3 is 15 residues long. J gave up 5 bases and V 4 bases, and 7 bases lay outside the gene matches. CDR3 protein: CASSADRTGTGELFF. CDR3 DNA, as far as it was read: TGTGCCAGCAGTGCGGATCGGACAGGAACCGGGGAG.

This clone was seen only a few times. A read error may produce the germline difference seen at one junction end. The DNA ends 3 residues before the CDR3 does, and the rest of the CDR3 is filled in from the germline J gene. Other nucleotide sequences in the sample specify the same CDR3. The chain uses TRBV29-1 and TRBJ1-3; no reliable D call. Per germline, CDR1 SQVTM and CDR2 ANQGSEA. This CDR3 has 13 amino acids. The part of the CDR3 DNA that was read is TGCAGCGTGTCACAGAGCTCTGGAAACACA. As protein: CSVSQSSGNT. The complete CDR3 sequence is CSVSQSSGNTIYF.

This clone was detected a few times. Read sequence stops 3 residues before the CDR3 end, and the germline J gene provides the missing end. V and J are TRBV7-3 and TRBJ2-2; D gene uncertain. This CDR3 has 13 residues. CDR1 is SGHTA, CDR2 FQGTGA, per germline. V gave up 5 bases and J gave up 1 base, with 5 bases separating them. Incomplete CDR3 DNA: TGTGCCAGCAGCAGACAGAACACCGGGGAG. This encodes CASSRQNTGE. The entire CDR3 sequence reads CASSRQNTGELFF. The full variable domain, rest sourced from reference TRBV7-3 and TRBJ2-2, is GAGVSQTPSNKVTEKGKYVELRCDPISGHTALYWYRQSLGQGPEFLIYFQGTGAADDSGLPNDRFFAVRPEGSVSTLKIQRTERGDSAVYLCASSRQNTGELFFGEGSRLTVL.

This clone showed up many times. The DNA ends 3 residues before the CDR3 does, and the rest of the CDR3 is filled in from the germline J gene. The chain employs TRBV5-1 and TRBJ2-5, with D possibly being TRBD1 or TRBD2 (5 bases each). Trimming took 2 bases from V and 3 from J, leaving 8 bases between them. Germline CDR1 and CDR2: SGHRS and YFSETQ. CDR3 length: 13 residues. The CDR3 DNA, read in part, is TGCGCCAGCAGCTTTCAGGGAGAAGAGACC. Protein product: CASSFQGEET. The full CDR3 protein is CASSFQGEETQYF.

This clone appeared many times. Read sequence stops 3 residues before the CDR3 end, and the germline J gene provides the missing end. The rearrangement links TRBV19 to TRBJ2-7; D gene uncertain. CDR3 size: 14 residues. Trimming took 7 bases from V and 0 from J, leaving 13 bases between them. Germline CDR1 reads LNHDA; CDR2 reads SQIVND (reference sequence). The covered CDR3 bases are TGTGCCAGTACCTCGACTGATAGCTCCTACGAG. Translation gives CASTSTDSSYE. The entire CDR3 protein reads CASTSTDSSYEQYF.

The table lists this clone with many counts. The read comes to an end 3 residues before the CDR3 does, leaving the germline J gene to fill in the end. The chain is built from TRBV5-1 and TRBJ2-1; 7 bases agree with TRBD1. Germline CDR1 is SGHRS and CDR2 is YFSETQ. The CDR3 spans 16 residues. V lost 4 bases and J lost 1; bases outside the gene matches: 8. The CDR3 here is CASSIGEGASYNEQFF. The sequenced part of the CDR3 DNA is TGCGCCAGCAGCATAGGAGAGGGGGCATCCTACAATGAG.

This clone has at least ten counts. The CDR3 extends 3 residues past the end of the read, so its final part is completed from the germline J gene. The chain recombines TRBV5-6 with TRBJ2-4; D may be TRBD2 (7 bases). Germline-derived CDR1 and CDR2 are SGHDT and YYEEEE. V was shortened by 1 base and J by 9 bases, with 14 bases between the two germline ends. The CDR3 runs 14 residues. The covered CDR3 bases are TGTGCCAGCAGCTTGTGGGAGGGGGTCGGCATT. Translating it yields CASSLWEGVGI. In full, the CDR3 reads CASSLWEGVGIQYF.

This clone has ten or more counts. A read error is possible here, since a much larger clone lies one base away. Read sequence stops 3 residues before the CDR3 end, and the germline J gene provides the missing end. The V call is TRBV4-2, the J call TRBJ2-3; 10 bases map to TRBD2. The CDR3 covers 17 residues. From germline, CDR1 is LGHNA and CDR2 YNFKEQ. The CDR3 loop is CPSSLSGRNPTTDTQYF. Partial CDR3 DNA: TGTCCCAGCAGCCTTAGCGGGAGGAATCCAACCACAGATACG.

There are many counts of this clone. The CDR3 extends 3 residues past the end of the read, so its final part is completed from the germline J gene. The chain carries TRBV28 and TRBJ2-7, with 14 bases that match TRBD2. Trimming cost V 6 bases and J 2 bases; bases outside gene matches: 3. This CDR3 is built from 15 residues. Germline V gene data show CDR1 as MDHEN and CDR2 as SYDVKM. The CDR3 spells CASRGTSGRTYEQYF. The CDR3 bases that were read are TGTGCCAGCAGGGGGACTAGCGGGAGAACCTACGAG. The complete variable domain, with remaining parts taken from reference TRBV28 and TRBJ2-7, reads DVKVTQSSRYLVKRTGEKVFLECVQDMDHENMFWYRQDPGLGLRLIYFSYDVKMKEKGDIPEGYSVSREKKERFSLILESASTNQTSMYLCASRGTSGRTYEQYFGPGTRLTVT.

This clone showed up many times. The read ends 3 residues early relative to the CDR3; the germline J gene fills the gap. The rearrangement joins TRBV11-2 to TRBJ2-5, with D hard to call. The length of the CDR3 is 14 residues. The germline V gene has CDR1 SGHAT and CDR2 FQNNGV. Trimming stripped 5 bases from V and 2 bases from J, with 12 bases between. CDR3 residues: CASSLPLQQETQYF. The CDR3 DNA, read in part, is TGTGCCAGCAGCCTCCCGTTACAACAAGAGACC.

This clone was picked up many times. The CDR3 sequence: CASSSRDEQYF. CDR3 DNA, as far as it was read: TGTGCCAGCAGCTCCCGGGACGAG. This rearrangement joins TRBV7-9 to TRBJ2-7; the D is unclear. The CDR3 extends 3 residues past the end of the read, so its final part is completed from the germline J gene. The germline V gene encodes CDR1 SEHNR and CDR2 FQNEAQ (reference sequence). Trimming took 4 bases from V and 5 from J, leaving 6 bases between them. The CDR3 is made up of 11 amino acids.

This clone occurred many times. The read finishes 3 residues shy of the CDR3 end, and the germline J gene is used to complete it. V is TRBV19 and J is TRBJ1-5; perhaps TRBD1 as D (5 bases). The CDR3 length is 15 residues. Per germline, CDR1 LNHDA and CDR2 SQIVND (reference sequence). The V end was cut by 6 bases, the J end by 2 bases, with 14 bases between. The CDR3 protein is CASSPTSRGNQPQHF. The DNA read from the CDR3 is TGTGCCAGTAGCCCCACCTCCAGGGGCAATCAGCCC. Full variable domain (missing parts from reference TRBV19 and TRBJ1-5): DGGITQSPKYLFRKEGQNVTLSCEQNLNHDAMYWYRQDPGQGLRLIYYSQIVNDFQKGDIAEGYSVSREKKESFPLTVTSAQKNPTAFYLCASSPTSRGNQPQHFGDGTRLSIL.